This TCR beta chain was retrieved from a study of identical twins (dated by TCRdb to about 2016). For context, the study as a whole: To test whether fetal clonotypes persist, this study deep-sequenced TCR alpha and beta repertoires from monozygotic twins, from unrelated adults of various ages, and from cord blood. To rule out contamination, replicate twin experiments were performed at different times with different library preparation protocols.

The library was built by means of 5' RACE. The sequencing machine was an Illumina HiSeq 2000. Template switching added a universal primer binding site, and the final cDNA carried a unique molecular identifier that allowed TCR cDNA molecules to be counted accurately. Specific primers in the conserved constant-segment region were used to synthesize first-strand cDNA for the TCR alpha and beta chains. To control for contamination, each cDNA library was double barcoded with a SMART-Mk sample barcode plus Illumina barcodes. TruSeq adapter sequences, together with Illumina sample barcodes, were added in two successive PCR steps. TCR alpha and beta cDNA libraries were sequenced on the Illumina HiSeq platform with custom primers. Turning to the authors' computational methods: MiGEC processed the raw reads to extract unique molecular identifiers, while MiXCR was used to determine the CDR3 positions. Recombination models were inferred per individual with the repgenHMM and IGoR tools using an EM algorithm. Shared clonotype analysis was performed with the tcR package in R, normalizing sharing by the product of cloneset sizes. Out-of-frame nonproductive sequences were analyzed to study raw recombination free of thymic and clonal selection effects. TCRdb's own reprocessing of the public reads used fastp at Q25 and MiXCR and kept productive beta chains. Each CDR3 protein appears once, grouped with its most common genes and DNA. The V and J calls shown here were made by TCRdb, not taken from the authors' results. Counted in this sample were approximately 140,000 distinct CDR3 sequences; approximately 3.5% of them appeared once. The top ten clones comprise more than 7% of the sample.

Overall results and qualifications from the work: Fewer insertions were carried by abundant cord blood beta clonotypes, a similar but weaker trend appeared in young adult naive repertoires, and no such trend appeared in memory repertoires. Because the same donors could not be followed over many years, conclusions were based on cross-sectional statistical analysis. A weaker excess of twin sharing was found in beta out-of-frame sequences because the signal-to-noise ratio was lowered by fewer shared sequences. Invariant T cells such as MAIT and iNKT could partly confound zero-insertion analyses, though diverse VJ usage argued against this for most clonotypes. Recombination models systematically underestimated out-of-frame TCR alpha sharing in monozygotic twins but agreed with sharing between unrelated individuals. Compared with coincidental sharing between unrelated individuals, an excess of low generation-probability sequences was observed among out-of-frame TCR alpha sequences shared between twins.

V lost 1 base and J lost 2 bases; the stretch between them is 12 bases long. CDR1 and CDR2 are drawn from the germline V gene: SGHRS, YFSETQ. The CDR3 measures 15 amino acids from cysteine to phenylalanine. Only the CDR3 part of the read is kept: 45 bases, read in frame from the first base. Every donor was a healthy Caucasian. Miltenyi CD45RO+ enrichment and human naive T-cell isolation kits were used to isolate memory (CD45RO+) and naive T cells from PBMC. This clonotype was observed at least ten times. What this receptor recognizes is not known. Within one base of it there is no much larger clone, and no base qualities were kept.

The source material was memory T cells sorted from blood. The cell subset or site label on this specimen signifies: CD45RO+ enriched T cells. This receptor was identified in a man younger than 35 in good health. Recombination joined TRBV5-1 with TRBJ2-5; the D gene is unclear. The nucleotide sequence reads TGCGCCAGCAGCTTGAGGAGAGGTACACAAGAGACCCAGTACTTC. Translated, it reads CASSLRRGTQETQYF.